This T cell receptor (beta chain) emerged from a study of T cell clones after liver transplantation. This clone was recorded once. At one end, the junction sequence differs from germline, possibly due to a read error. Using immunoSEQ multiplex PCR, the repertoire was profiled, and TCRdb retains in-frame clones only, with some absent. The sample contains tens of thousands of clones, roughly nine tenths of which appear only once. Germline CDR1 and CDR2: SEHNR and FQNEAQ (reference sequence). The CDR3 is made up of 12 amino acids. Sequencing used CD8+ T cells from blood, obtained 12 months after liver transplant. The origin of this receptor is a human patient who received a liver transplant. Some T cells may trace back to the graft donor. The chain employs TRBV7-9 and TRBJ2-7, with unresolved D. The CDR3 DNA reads TGTGTCAGCAGCTTATCCCCCTACGAGCAGTACTTC. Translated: CVSSLSPYEQYF.